Each of the 27 T cell receptor beta chains below was sequenced from the same sample in a study of blood T cell repertoires in COVID-19. Measured with immunoSEQ multiplex PCR; TCRdb has only the in-frame clones, and not every one. The sample consists of 170,000 or so clones, around four fifths of them appearing once. The source material was peripheral blood. The receptors stem from a woman in her thirties or forties with COVID-19, enrolled during active disease.

The chain joins TRBV6-5 to TRBJ1-1; a weak D match, TRBD1 (6 bases). Trimming left V 6 bases short and J 5 bases short, with 19 bases between. The CDR3 is 15 residues long. CDR1 and CDR2 from the germline V gene are MNHEY and SVGAGI. CDR3: CASRTGRTERTEAFF. The CDR3, as DNA: TGTGCCAGCAGGACCGGCCGGACAGAGAGGACTGAAGCTTTCTTT.

This chain links TRBV27 with TRBJ1-2; tentative D call: TRBD1 (6 bases). The CDR3 extends over 15 amino acids. V lost 1 base, J lost 6 bases, and 15 bases lay in between. Germline V lookup: CDR1 MNHEY, CDR2 SMNVEV (reference sequence). CDR3 protein: CASSLFPRGHNGYTF. Here the CDR3 DNA reads TGTGCCAGCAGTTTATTTCCCAGGGGCCATAATGGCTACACCTTC.

V and J are TRBV18 and TRBJ1-1, with TRBD1 matching over 7 bases. The CDR3 length is 14 residues. Germline V gene lookup returns CDR1 KGHSH and CDR2 LQKENI. V shed 5 bases, J shed 2 bases, and the junction held 5 bases outside the gene matches. The CDR3 loop is CASSTGTANTEAFF. CDR3 nucleotides: TGTGCCAGCTCAACCGGGACAGCCAACACTGAAGCTTTCTTT.

The genes are TRBV7-8 and TRBJ2-2; D is perhaps TRBD2 (6 bases). The CDR3 is 20 residues long. Looked up from germline, CDR1 is SGHVS and CDR2 is FQNEAQ. Trimming took off 7 bases at V and 5 bases at J, with 32 bases between the two ends. In DNA, the CDR3 is TGTGCCAGCACCCCGCCCGAGTCGGTTTTGGCGGGGTTCAGAACCGGGGAGCTGTTTTTT. As protein: CASTPPESVLAGFRTGELFF.

This clone was counted only a few times. The chain has TRBV3-1 (or the pseudogene TRBV3-2) and TRBJ1-1, with TRBD1 matching over 10 bases. This CDR3 region has 15 residues. Germline CDR1 LGHDT, CDR2 YNNKEL (reference sequence). J gave up 5 bases and V 4 bases, and 7 bases lay outside the gene matches. DNA of the CDR3: TGTGCCAGCAGCCCGCGGGACAGGGGAAAAACTGAAGCTTTCTTT. Residues: CASSPRDRGKTEAFF.

The chain uses TRBV5-1 and TRBJ1-1; D not resolved. Germline V gene lookup returns CDR1 SGHRS and CDR2 YFSETQ. V gave up 4 bases and J gave up 7 bases, with 8 bases separating them. The CDR3 is 11 residues long. CDR3 sequence: CASSKGSEAFF. CDR3 nucleotide sequence: TGCGCCAGCAGCAAAGGGAGTGAAGCTTTCTTT. Using reference TRBV5-1 and TRBJ1-1 for the parts outside the CDR3, the full variable domain is KAGVTQTPRYLIKTRGQQVTLSCSPISGHRSVSWYQQTPGQGLQFLFEYFSETQRNKGNFPGRFSGRQFSNSRSEMNVSTLELGDSALYLCASSKGSEAFFGQGTRLTVV.

This chain joins TRBV10-1 and TRBJ1-6; possible D gene TRBD1, 5 bases. CDR3 length: 14 residues. Trimming stripped 5 bases from V and 10 bases from J, with 15 bases between. Germline loops: CDR1 WNHNN, CDR2 SYGVQD (reference sequence). Here the CDR3 reads CASSKRARGSPLHF. CDR3 nucleotide sequence: TGCGCCAGCAGTAAACGGGCCCGGGGGTCACCCCTCCACTTT.

The chain uses TRBV29-1 and TRBJ2-7, with no clear D. The length of the CDR3 is 13 residues. V dropped 4 bases and J dropped 0 bases, with 10 bases sitting between them. Germline V gene data show CDR1 as SQVTM and CDR2 as ANQGSEA. CDR3 nucleotide sequence: TGCAGCGTTGCAGGCCTTAGCTCCTACGAGCAGTACTTC. Its protein product is CSVAGLSSYEQYF.

The rearrangement joins TRBV25-1 to TRBJ1-1; no definite D call. There are 16 residues in the CDR3. CDR1 and CDR2 from the germline V gene are MGHDK and SYGVNS. V was pared by 3 bases and J by 0 bases, with 14 bases between. CDR3 residues: CASSDPADYLNTEAFF. CDR3 nucleotide sequence: TGTGCCAGCAGTGACCCCGCCGACTACCTGAACACTGAAGCTTTCTTT.

The rearrangement links TRBV10-1 to TRBJ2-1, with D unresolved. This CDR3 region has 13 residues. The V end was cut by 3 bases, the J end by 10 bases, with 13 bases between. The germline CDR1 and CDR2 sequences are WNHNN and SYGVQD (reference sequence). The CDR3 reads CASSDPPNREQFF. The DNA of the CDR3 is TGCGCCAGCAGTGACCCCCCCAATAGAGAGCAGTTCTTC.

V gene TRBV15 combines with J gene TRBJ2-7, with D possibly matching TRBD1 (6 bases). This CDR3 has 12 amino acids. From germline, CDR1 is LNHNV and CDR2 YYDKDF (reference sequence). The V end lost 3 bases, the J end lost 7 bases, and 10 bases lay between the germline ends. The CDR3: CATSSGQGEQYF. The CDR3 nucleotides are TGTGCCACCAGCAGCGGCCAGGGGGAGCAGTACTTC. The full variable domain, its missing parts supplied by reference TRBV15 and TRBJ2-7, is DAMVIQNPRYQVTQFGKPVTLSCSQTLNHNVMYWYQQKSSQAPKLLFHYYDKDFNNEADTPDNFQSRRPNTSFCFLDIRSPGLGDTAMYLCATSSGQGEQYFGPGTRLTVT.

V gene TRBV6-4 combines with J gene TRBJ1-1; D gene uncertain. Germline CDR1 is MRHNA and CDR2 is SNTAGT. V was shortened by 3 bases and J by 1 base, with 6 bases between the two germline ends. CDR3 length: 13 residues. This chain's CDR3 is CASSERGNTEAFF. The CDR3 DNA is TGTGCCAGCAGTGAGAGAGGGAACACTGAAGCTTTCTTT.

J is TRBJ1-3 and V is TRBV9, with D hard to call. V lost 4 bases to trimming and J lost 4 bases, with 30 bases between them. Germline assignment: CDR1 SGDLS and CDR2 YYNGEE. This CDR3 has 20 residues. The CDR3 region has the DNA TGTGCCAGCAGCCCGCCCCTAGGGAGAACTGGCACAGAGCACGGAAACACCATATATTTT. This codes for CASSPPLGRTGTEHGNTIYF.

The chain joins TRBV27 to TRBJ1-3, with D perhaps TRBD1 (6 bases). The length of the CDR3 is 17 residues. Between the trimmed V and J ends, which lost 5 bases and 2 bases, there was a span of 19 bases. Germline loops: CDR1 MNHEY, CDR2 SMNVEV (reference sequence). CDR3 in amino acids: CASSGQGGGLPGNTIYF. The CDR3 region has the DNA TGTGCCAGCAGTGGGCAAGGGGGGGGGCTCCCTGGAAACACCATATATTTT.

This chain links TRBV7-9 with TRBJ2-3, with D possibly TRBD2 on 6 matching bases. CDR1 and CDR2 from the germline V gene are SEHNR and FQNEAQ (reference sequence). The length of the CDR3 is 17 residues. V gave up 5 bases and J gave up 4 bases, with 22 bases separating them. Here the CDR3 DNA reads TGTGCCAGCAGCCCTTGGAGGGACTCTACCCCGGCAGATACGCAGTATTTT. Protein: CASSPWRDSTPADTQYF.

The chain couples TRBV5-4 to TRBJ1-1; TRBD1 matches 7 bases. The CDR3 is 14 residues long. Trimming removed 6 bases from V and 5 bases from J; junction bases left unmatched: 10. CDR1 and CDR2 from the germline V gene are SGHNT and YYREEE (reference sequence). DNA of the CDR3: TGTGCCAGCATTCGACAGGGCAGAGGGACTGAAGCTTTCTTT. It is translated as CASIRQGRGTEAFF.

In its sample, this clone was seen once. The rearrangement joins TRBV19 to TRBJ1-2, with D perhaps TRBD1 (6 bases). Germline CDR1 and CDR2: LNHDA and SQIVND (reference sequence). There are 14 residues in the CDR3. V was cut by 7 bases and J by 0 bases, with 12 bases left in between. CDR3 sequence (DNA): TGTGCCAGTAATTGGGACACAACTAACTATGGCTACACCTTC. As protein: CASNWDTTNYGYTF.

This clone was seen only once. This chain uses TRBV7-9 with TRBJ2-7, with 7 bases fitting TRBD1. Germline assignment: CDR1 SEHNR and CDR2 FQNEAQ (reference sequence). The CDR3 length is 13 residues. With V trimmed by 6 bases and J by 2 bases, 4 bases remained unmatched. CDR3 DNA: TGTGCCAGCAGGGGACAGCCGACCTACGAGCAGTACTTC. Its protein is CASRGQPTYEQYF.

Written as DNA, the CDR3 is TGTGCCAGCTCACGTGGGGCGCAGAGTCGCGAGCAGTACTTC. Protein product: CASSRGAQSREQYF. The J gene is TRBJ2-7, the V gene TRBV18, with TRBD1 as a possible D gene (5 bases). V lost 4 bases and J lost 6, with 16 bases in between. The CDR3 sequence is 14 residues long. Germline CDR1 is KGHSH and CDR2 is LQKENI.

The chain uses TRBV20-1 and TRBJ1-1; the D is unclear. CDR1 is DFQATT and CDR2 is SNEGSKA in the germline V gene (reference sequence). V was pared by 3 bases and J by 5 bases, with 7 bases between. The CDR3 contains 11 residues. The DNA of the CDR3 is TGCAGTGCTAGGCGGGAGACTGAAGCTTTCTTT. The encoded protein is CSARRETEAFF.

J is TRBJ2-3 and V is TRBV20-1, with D possibly being TRBD2 (6 bases). The CDR3 totals 14 residues. V lost 3 bases, J lost 5 bases, and 15 bases lay in between. Germline CDR1 reads DFQATT; CDR2 reads SNEGSKA (reference sequence). The CDR3 DNA sequence: TGCAGTGCTAGTCCCCTAGCGCCCAAAGATACGCAGTATTTT. Residues: CSASPLAPKDTQYF.

The V call is TRBV7-9, the J call TRBJ2-5, with 13 bases aligning to TRBD2. Germline lookup yields CDR1 SEHNR and CDR2 FQNEAQ (reference sequence). J was trimmed by 5 bases and V by 5 bases; bases with no gene match: 5. The CDR3 is 15 amino acids. Here the CDR3 DNA reads TGTGCCAGCAGCCCCCGACTAGCGGGGGGTGAGACCCAGTACTTC. Its protein product is CASSPRLAGGETQYF.

V and J are TRBV7-9 and TRBJ2-7; D is unresolved. V was trimmed by 0 bases and J by 2 bases, leaving 8 bases between them. Germline loops: CDR1 SEHNR, CDR2 FQNEAQ (reference sequence). The CDR3 contains 14 residues. CDR3 region: CASSLAASPYEQYF. The CDR3 coding sequence is TGTGCCAGCAGCTTAGCGGCCAGTCCCTACGAGCAGTACTTC.

The chain carries TRBV24-1 and TRBJ2-5; a weak D match, TRBD2 (5 bases). Germline V lookup: CDR1 KGHDR, CDR2 SFDVKD. Trimming shortened V by 4 bases and J by 5 bases, and 16 bases separated the two germline ends. The length of the CDR3 is 15 residues. The CDR3: CATSDPAERGETQYF. CDR3 DNA sequence: TGTGCCACCAGTGACCCTGCTGAGCGAGGGGAGACCCAGTACTTC.

This clone was counted only a few times. CDR3 coding DNA: TGTGCCAGCAGCCGCACAGAGGGGACAGGGGTAGCTTTCTTT. The encoded protein is CASSRTEGTGVAFF. J is TRBJ1-1 and V is TRBV3-1 (or the pseudogene TRBV3-2); TRBD1 agrees at 10 bases. The CDR3 sequence is 14 residues long. V lost 4 bases, J lost 10 bases, and 9 bases stayed unmatched. Germline CDR1 and CDR2: LGHDT and YNNKEL (reference sequence).

This chain joins TRBV4-1 and TRBJ2-7; tentatively, D is TRBD2 (6 bases). The CDR3 spans 15 residues. V lost 8 bases and J 0 bases, leaving 17 bases between the germline ends. CDR1 is MGHRA, CDR2 YSYEKL, per germline. As DNA, the CDR3 is TGCGCCAGCGCCCCGGGGCCGGGAGTCTCCTACGAGCAGTACTTC. It translates to CASAPGPGVSYEQYF.

The V gene is TRBV6-5, the J gene TRBJ2-7; 8 bases fit TRBD1. This CDR3 comprises 14 residues. Trimming took 7 bases from V and 5 from J; bases not matched to a gene: 10. The germline CDR1 and CDR2 sequences are MNHEY and SVGAGI. The CDR3 region has the DNA TGTGCCAGCATCGACAGGGGCTCGGTCCACGAGCAGTACTTC. Its translation: CASIDRGSVHEQYF.